This entry features one TCR beta chain sequence. CDR3 length equals 15 residues. Between the trimmed V and J ends, which lost 2 bases and 3 bases, there was a span of 14 bases. The V gene's germline CDR1 is SGHTA and CDR2 FQGTGA. The entry originates in a study of cytomegalovirus exposure and HLA in healthy donors. The PCR employed 60 Vbeta primers together with 13 Jbeta primers. Sequenced by immunoSEQ multiplex PCR; TCRdb stores in-frame clones only, minus some. The sample features 120,000 to 150,000 clones, with about 1.7% in its top ten. The sequence derives from a woman in her 50s in good health and CMV-seronegative. J is TRBJ2-7 and V is TRBV7-3; tentative D call: TRBD1 (5 bases). Input material: PBMCs. The CDR3 is CASSLGGQGGYEQYF. The CDR3 region has the DNA TGTGCCAGCAGCTTAGGTGGTCAGGGTGGCTACGAGCAGTACTTC.